Each of the 17 T cell receptor beta chains below was sequenced from the same sample in a study of T cells in women clearing cervical HPV infection (dated 2018 in TCRdb). Receptors were amplified or captured by the immunoSEQ multiplex PCR assay. This is the immuneACCESS table as TCRdb keeps it, with only in-frame sequences that have V and J called. A part of the clones is gone; compared with another copy, unresolved V genes explain less than half, and the rest is unexplained. The table for this sample shows 40,000 to 55,000 clones. 0.8% to 1% of the sample is held by the ten biggest clonotypes. The material sequenced was blood buffy coat. The receptor set was obtained from a woman aged 18 to 75 with a cervical HPV16 infection that either progressed to CIN3+ or cleared (not recorded which).

Details on this clone: The CDR3 end lies 3 residues beyond the end of the read and is filled in from the germline J gene. Distinct nucleotide sequences in the sample also encode this CDR3. V and J are TRBV6-4 and TRBJ1-2; TRBD1 aligns across 10 bases. CDR3 length equals 13 residues. Germline V lookup: CDR1 MRHNA, CDR2 SNTAGT. Incomplete CDR3 DNA: TGTGCCAGCAGTGACTCGACAGGGGGCGGC. It encodes CASSDSTGGG. The full CDR3 is CASSDSTGGGYTF.

As to this clone: Read data end 3 residues before the CDR3 end; the end is taken from the germline J gene. The rearrangement links TRBV28 to TRBJ2-3, with D maybe TRBD2 (6 bases). Trimming removed 3 bases from V and 6 bases from J, with 16 bases in between. Germline V gives CDR1 MDHEN, CDR2 SYDVKM. The CDR3 has 15 amino acids. Partial CDR3 DNA: TGTGCCAGCAGTTTCGGGACTGGCAAGGTGGATACG. The encoded protein is CASSFGTGKVDT. The whole CDR3 region reads CASSFGTGKVDTQYF.

Concerning this clone: The CDR3 end falls 3 residues outside the read, so it is completed with the germline J gene. The J gene is TRBJ2-5, the V gene TRBV20-1; no clear D. Trimming pared 1 base from V and 1 base from J, leaving 13 bases between. The CDR3 covers 15 residues. CDR1 is DFQATT and CDR2 is SNEGSKA in the germline V gene (reference sequence). The DNA read from the CDR3 is TGCAGTGCTAGAGGGCAACCCTTAATCCAAGAGACC. Its translation: CSARGQPLIQET. Given in full, the CDR3 is CSARGQPLIQETQYF.

In regard to this clone: The read is 3 residues too short to cover the CDR3 end, so that end is filled in from the germline J gene. The chain couples TRBV5-4 to TRBJ2-5, with 7 bases matching TRBD1. Germline V gene sequence: CDR1 SGHNT, CDR2 YYREEE (reference sequence). The CDR3 is 14 amino acids. V lost 2 bases and J lost 3; bases outside the gene matches: 4. CDR3 residues: CASSLRTGEETQYF. The sequenced CDR3 bases are TGTGCCAGCAGCTTACGGACAGGAGAAGAGACC.

To note about this clone: The junction differs from germline at one of its ends, possibly a read error. The read stops 3 residues short of the end of the CDR3; the missing end is completed from the germline J gene. The chain employs TRBV7-7 and TRBJ1-1; D may be TRBD1 (6 bases). Germline loops: CDR1 SSHAT, CDR2 FNYEAQ (reference sequence). The CDR3 is made up of 15 amino acids. Partial CDR3 DNA: TGTGCTAGCAGCTCGTACAGGGAGGGCGGCACTGAA. Its protein product is CASSSYREGGTE. The entire CDR3 reads CASSSYREGGTEAFF.

In the case of this clone: Read data end 3 residues before the CDR3 end; the end is taken from the germline J gene. The chain carries TRBV2 and TRBJ1-1; D remains ambiguous. This CDR3 has 13 residues. The V end lost 8 bases, the J end lost 3 bases, and 13 bases lay between the germline ends. The germline gives CDR1 SNHLY, CDR2 FYNNEI. The sequenced part of the CDR3 DNA is TGTGCCAGCCAACTGGAGGGCTACACTGAA. It encodes CASQLEGYTE. The CDR3 in full is CASQLEGYTEAFF.

To note about this clone: The read falls 3 residues short of the CDR3 end, and the missing part is taken from the germline J gene. The chain recombines TRBV18 with TRBJ1-2, with D perhaps TRBD1 (5 bases). The CDR3 is made up of 14 amino acids. Germline V gene sequence: CDR1 KGHSH, CDR2 LQKENI. The CDR3 loop is CASSPTGRNYDYTF. The part of the CDR3 DNA that was read is TGTGCCAGCTCACCAACAGGACGGAACTACGAC. The full variable domain, with the rest looked up from reference TRBV18 and TRBJ1-2, is NAGVMQNPRHLVRRRGQEARLRCSPMKGHSHVYWYRQLPEEGLKFMVYLQKENIIDESGMPKERFSAEFPKEGPSILRIQQVVRGDSAAYFCASSPTGRNYDYTFGSGTRLTVV.

Points on this clone: The sequenced fragment ends 3 residues before the CDR3 boundary, so the rest is inferred from the germline J gene. The rearrangement uses TRBV5-1 and TRBJ2-1, with 9 bases identical to TRBD2. Germline loops: CDR1 SGHRS, CDR2 YFSETQ. The CDR3 sequence is 15 residues long. V was clipped by 0 bases and J by 7 bases; unmatched bases: 5. The CDR3 sequence: CASSLELAGRNEQFF. The sequenced part of the CDR3 DNA is TGCGCCAGCAGCTTGGAGCTAGCGGGAAGGAATGAG.

Concerning this clone itself: From the germline J gene comes the end of the CDR3, since the read stops 3 residues before it. The chain has TRBV10-3 and TRBJ1-5, with 7 bases lining up with TRBD1. The germline gives CDR1 ENHRY, CDR2 SYGVKD. The CDR3 sequence is 15 residues long. With V trimmed by 5 bases and J by 2 bases, 6 bases remained unmatched. The sequenced CDR3 bases are TGTGCCATCAGTAAGACAGGGAGTGGCAATCAGCCC. Translating it yields CAISKTGSGNQP. The full CDR3 reads CAISKTGSGNQPQHF.

Details on this clone: The read falls 3 residues short of the CDR3 end, and the missing part is taken from the germline J gene. The chain joins TRBV9 to TRBJ1-4, with 8 bases that match TRBD1. The germline gives CDR1 SGDLS, CDR2 YYNGEE. Trimming cost V 0 bases and J 7 bases; bases outside gene matches: 8. The CDR3 contains 16 residues. The CDR3 DNA, read in part, is TGTGCCAGCAGCGTAGATCTCGGACAGGGAGGTGAAAAA. Protein: CASSVDLGQGGEK. The complete CDR3 sequence is CASSVDLGQGGEKLFF.

The CDR3 DNA, read in part, is TGTGCCAGCTCACCACTCTCCAGGCGGGGTGGGCAAGAGACC. It specifies CASSPLSRRGGQET. The whole CDR3 sequence reads CASSPLSRRGGQETQYF. The chain uses TRBV18 and TRBJ2-5; tentative D call: TRBD2 (6 bases). The read ends 3 residues before the CDR3 terminus; that terminus is restored from the germline J gene. V dropped 1 base and J dropped 2 bases, with 17 bases sitting between them. The V gene's germline CDR1 is KGHSH and CDR2 LQKENI. The CDR3 sequence is 17 residues long. Supplemented by reference TRBV18 and TRBJ2-5, the full variable domain reads NAGVMQNPRHLVRRRGQEARLRCSPMKGHSHVYWYRQLPEEGLKFMVYLQKENIIDESGMPKERFSAEFPKEGPSILRIQQVVRGDSAAYFCASSPLSRRGGQETQYFGPGTRLLVL.

Comment on this clone: Read data end 3 residues before the CDR3 end; the end is taken from the germline J gene. The V and J genes are TRBV11-1 and TRBJ2-1, with TRBD1 as a possible D gene (6 bases). Between the trimmed V and J ends, which lost 5 bases and 6 bases, there was a span of 8 bases. This CDR3 is built from 12 residues. From germline, CDR1 is SGHAT and CDR2 FQDESV (reference sequence). Here the CDR3 reads CASSKGGNEQFF. The CDR3 DNA, read in part, is TGTGCCAGCAGCAAAGGGGGCAATGAG.

Worth noting for this clone: The read falls 3 residues short of the CDR3 end, and the missing part is taken from the germline J gene. The rearrangement links TRBV11-1 to TRBJ2-5; 10 bases line up with TRBD1. Looked up from germline, CDR1 is SGHAT and CDR2 is FQDESV (reference sequence). The CDR3 contains 15 residues. J gave up 5 bases and V 2 bases, and 5 bases lay outside the gene matches. The part of the CDR3 DNA that was read is TGTGCCAGCAGCTTATTCGTGGGACAGGGGGAGACC. Protein: CASSLFVGQGET. In full, the CDR3 is CASSLFVGQGETQYF.

Points on this clone: The CDR3 end is not reached by the read, which stops 3 residues before it; the germline J gene fills it in. V gene TRBV6-1 combines with J gene TRBJ1-4; D is possibly TRBD1 (5 bases). V lost 2 bases and J 8 bases, leaving 18 bases between the germline ends. This CDR3 contains 16 residues. Germline assignment: CDR1 MNHNS and CDR2 SASEGT. The CDR3 bases that were read are TGTGCCAGCAGTGAATACAATGCGTGGGGCCAGGAAAAA. This sequence encodes CASSEYNAWGQEK. The whole CDR3 sequence is CASSEYNAWGQEKLFF.

About this clone itself: The read finishes 3 residues shy of the CDR3 end, and the germline J gene is used to complete it. The V call is TRBV7-9, the J call TRBJ2-3, with 7 bases lining up with TRBD2. CDR1 and CDR2 (germline): SEHNR, FQNEAQ (reference sequence). This CDR3 has 15 amino acids. The CDR3: CASSLVGTAGETQYF. The sequenced CDR3 bases are TGTGCCAGCAGCTTAGTCGGCACGGCGGGGGAGACG.

On this clone: The read finishes 3 residues shy of the CDR3 end, and the germline J gene is used to complete it. V gene TRBV5-1 combines with J gene TRBJ1-2; weak D call: TRBD1 (5 bases). V was pared by 4 bases and J by 2 bases, with 9 bases between. CDR1 is SGHRS and CDR2 is YFSETQ in the germline V gene. The CDR3 length is 13 residues. CDR3 sequence: CASSRGRNYGYTF. The CDR3 DNA, read in part, is TGCGCCAGCAGCCGGGGGAGGAACTATGGC.

Concerning this clone itself: The DNA ends 3 residues before the CDR3 does, and the rest of the CDR3 is filled in from the germline J gene. The chain joins TRBV7-3 to TRBJ2-1; D is possibly TRBD2 (6 bases). Germline assignment: CDR1 SGHTA and CDR2 FQGTGA. V was cut by 4 bases and J by 9 bases, with 13 bases left in between. This CDR3 contains 13 residues. The CDR3 protein is CASSSGLGVEQFF. The sequenced part of the CDR3 DNA is TGTGCCAGCAGCTCGGGACTCGGCGTTGAG.